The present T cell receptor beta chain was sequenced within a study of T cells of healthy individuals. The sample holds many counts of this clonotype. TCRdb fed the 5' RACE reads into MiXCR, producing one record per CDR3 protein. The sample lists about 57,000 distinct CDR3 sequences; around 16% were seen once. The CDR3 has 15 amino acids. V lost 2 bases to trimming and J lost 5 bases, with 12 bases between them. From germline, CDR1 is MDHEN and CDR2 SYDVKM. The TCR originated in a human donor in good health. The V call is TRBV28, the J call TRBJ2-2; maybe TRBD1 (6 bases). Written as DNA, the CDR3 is TGTGCCAGCAGTTTAGGGCGTAGGGGGACCGGGGAGCTGTTTTTT. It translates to CASSLGRRGTGELFF.